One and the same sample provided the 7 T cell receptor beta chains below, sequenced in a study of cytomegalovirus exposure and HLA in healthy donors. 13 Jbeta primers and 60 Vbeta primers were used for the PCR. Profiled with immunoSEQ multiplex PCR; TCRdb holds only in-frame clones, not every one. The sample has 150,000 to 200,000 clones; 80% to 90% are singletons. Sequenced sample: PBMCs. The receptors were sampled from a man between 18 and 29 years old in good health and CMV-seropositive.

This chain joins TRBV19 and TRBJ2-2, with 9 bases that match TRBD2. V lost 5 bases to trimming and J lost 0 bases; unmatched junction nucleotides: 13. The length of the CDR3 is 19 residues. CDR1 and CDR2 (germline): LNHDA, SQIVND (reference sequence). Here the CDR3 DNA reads TGTGCCAGTAGTCTTGGGGTAGCGGGGGTCCTCCCGAACACCGGGGAGCTGTTTTTT. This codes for CASSLGVAGVLPNTGELFF.

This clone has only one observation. For the CDR3, the DNA is TGTGCCAGCAGCCCCAGGGACAGGAATGAGCAGTTCTTC. Protein: CASSPRDRNEQFF. The chain carries TRBV9 and TRBJ2-1; 8 bases are shared with TRBD1. Germline trimming cut 4 bases from V and 7 bases from J; bases unmatched to any gene: 4. The germline CDR1 and CDR2 sequences are SGDLS and YYNGEE. The CDR3 consists of 13 residues.

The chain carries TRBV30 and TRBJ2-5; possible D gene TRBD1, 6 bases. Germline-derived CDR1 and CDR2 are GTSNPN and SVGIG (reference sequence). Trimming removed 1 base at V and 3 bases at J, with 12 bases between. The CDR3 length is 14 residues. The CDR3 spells CAWSAQDREETQYF. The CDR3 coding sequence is TGTGCCTGGAGTGCCCAGGACAGAGAAGAGACCCAGTACTTC.

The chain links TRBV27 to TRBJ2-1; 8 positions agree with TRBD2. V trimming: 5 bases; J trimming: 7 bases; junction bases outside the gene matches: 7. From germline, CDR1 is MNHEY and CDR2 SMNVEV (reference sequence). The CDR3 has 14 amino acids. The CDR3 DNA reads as TGTGCCAGCAGTCTTTCGGGGGGGAGAAATGAGCAGTTCTTC. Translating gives CASSLSGGRNEQFF.

In nucleotides, the CDR3 is TGCAGCGTTGGACGGGGGACCCAAGAGACCCAGTACTTC. It yields the protein CSVGRGTQETQYF. The chain links TRBV29-1 to TRBJ2-5; D may be TRBD2 (6 bases). The germline V and J ends were trimmed by 4 bases and 1 base, with 10 bases remaining between them. The germline CDR1 and CDR2 sequences are SQVTM and ANQGSEA. This CDR3 has 13 residues.

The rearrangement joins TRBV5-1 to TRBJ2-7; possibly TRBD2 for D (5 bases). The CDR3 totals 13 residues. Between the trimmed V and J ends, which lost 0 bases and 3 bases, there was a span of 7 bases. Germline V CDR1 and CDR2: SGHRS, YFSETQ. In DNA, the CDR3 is TGCGCCAGCAGCTTGGGAGGGTTCTACGAGCAGTACTTC. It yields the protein CASSLGGFYEQYF. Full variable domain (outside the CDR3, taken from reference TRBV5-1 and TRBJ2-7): KAGVTQTPRYLIKTRGQQVTLSCSPISGHRSVSWYQQTPGQGLQFLFEYFSETQRNKGNFPGRFSGRQFSNSRSEMNVSTLELGDSALYLCASSLGGFYEQYFGPGTRLTVT.

The CDR3 sequence is CASSSGTTGNTEAFF. The CDR3 DNA reads as TGTGCCAGCAGCTCGGGGACAACGGGGAACACTGAAGCTTTCTTT. The chain couples TRBV5-4 to TRBJ1-1, with D tentatively TRBD1 (6 bases). The CDR3 totals 15 residues. Trimming took off 3 bases at V and 1 base at J, with 13 bases between the two ends. CDR1 and CDR2 (germline): SGHNT, YYREEE (reference sequence). The complete variable domain, with remaining parts taken from reference TRBV5-4 and TRBJ1-1, reads ETGVTQSPTHLIKTRGQQVTLRCSSQSGHNTVSWYQQALGQGPQFIFQYYREEENGRGNFPPRFSGLQFPNYSSELNVNALELDDSALYLCASSSGTTGNTEAFFGQGTRLTVV.